The 8 T cell receptor beta chains in this list originate from one sample, sequenced in a study of shared clonotypes between healthy human individuals. The assay was immunoSEQ multiplex PCR, and TCRdb's table has in-frame clones only and misses some. This table has approximately 500,000 clones, 60% to 80% appearing once. Input material: PBMCs. The source is a woman aged 40 to 50 in good health. Some clones in this sample may be carry-over from other donors' samples.

Written as DNA, the CDR3 is TGCGCCAGCAGCCTAATCCTACTTGGGGGCTCTGGGGCCAACGTCCTGACTTTC. Protein product: CASSLILLGGSGANVLTF. The gene calls are TRBV4-1 and TRBJ2-6, with D perhaps given as TRBD1 or TRBD2 (5 bases each). Germline V lookup: CDR1 MGHRA, CDR2 YSYEKL. This CDR3 has 18 residues. V lost 4 bases to trimming and J lost 0 bases, with 16 bases between them.

This chain links TRBV5-3 with TRBJ2-3; D gene unclear. TRBV5-3 counts as an open reading frame of uncertain function. CDR3 length: 12 residues. Between the trimmed V and J ends, which lost 10 bases and 2 bases, there was a span of 11 bases. The CDR3 protein is CAPPLITDTQYF. The CDR3 DNA reads as TGTGCCCCCCCCCTGATCACAGATACGCAGTATTTT.

The V call is TRBV4-2, the J call TRBJ2-5; TRBD1 is a possible D gene (6 bases). With 1 base removed from V and 5 bases from J, the gap between germline ends came to 14 bases. There are 15 residues in the CDR3. Germline CDR1 LGHNA, CDR2 YNFKEQ. The CDR3 nucleotides are TGTGCCAGCAGCCAAGGGGGGCGGACGGGGGAGACCCAGTACTTC. Protein product: CASSQGGRTGETQYF.

The chain links TRBV11-2 to TRBJ2-5, with D maybe TRBD1 (6 bases). The end of the DNA is better explained by TRBJ2-7, so the J call may be wrong. There are 17 residues in the CDR3. The V gene's germline CDR1 is SGHAT and CDR2 FQNNGV. The CDR3 protein is CASSTAEPQGQAYEQYF. The CDR3 DNA sequence: TGTGCCAGCAGCACGGCAGAACCCCAGGGGCAAGCCTACGAGCAGTACTTC.

This chain joins TRBV5-4 and TRBJ2-1; TRBD2 agrees at 14 bases. Germline CDR1 and CDR2: SGHNT and YYREEE (reference sequence). After removal of 3 bases from V and 3 bases from J, the junction contained 5 bases not matched to a gene. The CDR3 is 17 amino acids. CDR3 in amino acids: CASSSGTSGSIYNEQFF. The CDR3 nucleotides are TGTGCCAGCAGCTCCGGGACTAGCGGGAGCATCTACAATGAGCAGTTCTTC.

This clone was seen only a few times. The V call is TRBV7-9, the J call TRBJ1-1; D gene unclear. Trimming removed 7 bases at V and 3 bases at J, with 12 bases between. Germline CDR1 is SEHNR and CDR2 is FQNEAQ (reference sequence). The CDR3 covers 13 residues. The CDR3 reads CASTPYLDTEAFF. The CDR3 DNA follows: TGTGCCAGCACCCCCTATTTGGACACTGAAGCTTTCTTT.

The chain recombines TRBV27 with TRBJ1-1, with a possible D match to TRBD1 (5 bases). With 4 bases removed from V and 0 bases from J, the gap between germline ends came to 18 bases. This CDR3 has 17 residues. The V gene's germline CDR1 is MNHEY and CDR2 SMNVEV (reference sequence). The CDR3 region has the DNA TGTGCCAGCAGTTATAGTAGGGGATCGATTATGAACACTGAAGCTTTCTTT. Encoded protein: CASSYSRGSIMNTEAFF.

The chain links TRBV25-1 to TRBJ2-7; D is possibly TRBD1 (5 bases). Germline assignment: CDR1 MGHDK and CDR2 SYGVNS. V shed 7 bases and J shed 0 bases, with 10 bases lying between them. The CDR3 contains 13 residues. CDR3 sequence reads: CASNTGYSYEQYF. The CDR3 DNA reads as TGTGCCAGCAATACAGGTTACTCCTACGAGCAGTACTTC.